The rows below give T cell receptor beta chains drawn from one sample of a study of lymphopenia after photon versus proton radiotherapy. The method was immunoSEQ multiplex PCR; TCRdb's version includes in-frame clones alone and lacks a portion of them. The profile shows about 49,000 clones, about 83% of them singletons. Source: peripheral blood, taken from a patient treated with photon-based radiotherapy. The source of these receptors is a man aged 50-59 years with gastric cancer. The CDR3 runs from the conserved cysteine through the conserved F or W. A D gene is named only where the DNA matches it firmly. The size field is filled for only some rows; it gives once, few, many or a size class.

NA,NA,TRBJ1-2,TRBV7-2,TGTGCCAGCAGCCCGGACGGGAACTATGGCTACACCTTC,CASSPDGNYGYTF
NA,NA,TRBJ2-7,TRBV5-1,TGCGCCAGCAGCTTGGGTCCGAGCTCCTACGAGCAGTACTTC,CASSLGPSSYEQYF
NA,NA,TRBJ1-1,TRBV6-1,TGTGCCAGCAGTGAAAGGCCAATAAATCGGGGCGGTAAGGCTTTCTTT,CASSERPINRGGKAFF
NA,NA,TRBJ2-7,TRBV30,TGTGCCTGGCTTACCCGAAAGGGGGTCGCCTACGAGCAGTACTTC,CAWLTRKGVAYEQYF
NA,NA,TRBJ1-2,TRBV28,TGTGCCAGCAGTCCTCCGAGTGTGAGGGTCGGGGGCTACACCTTC,CASSPPSVRVGGYTF
NA,NA,TRBJ2-6,TRBV28,TGTGCCAGCAGTTATGAGCACTCTGGGGCCAACGTCCTGACTTTC,CASSYEHSGANVLTF
NA,TRBD2,TRBJ2-1,TRBV4-3,TGCGCCAGCAGCCAGAACTTACTAGCGGAGACGGGCTCCTACAATGAGCAGTTCTTC,CASSQNLLAETGSYNEQFF
NA,NA,TRBJ2-3,TRBV9,TGTGCCAGCAGCGTCGGTACAGATACGCAGTATTTT,CASSVGTDTQYF
NA,NA,TRBJ2-2,TRBV10-3,TGTGCCATCAGTGATGTCGGCACCGGGGAGCTGTTTTTT,CAISDVGTGELFF
NA,TRBD1,TRBJ1-1,TRBV19,TGTGCCAGTAGTATCGGAGACAGGGGTGGCACTGAAGCTTTCTTT,CASSIGDRGGTEAFF
NA,NA,TRBJ1-4,TRBV19,TGTGCCAGTAGTCGAGAGAAGGGGGGCAGAGCTAATGAAAAACTGTTTTTT,CASSREKGGRANEKLFF
NA,TRBD1,TRBJ2-1,TRBV28,TGTGCCAGCAGCTCCCAACAGGGGTATTCCTACAATGAGCAGTTCTTC,CASSSQQGYSYNEQFF
NA,TRBD2,TRBJ2-4,TRBV19,TGTGCCAGTAGTTTCGTGGGAGGGAACATTCAGTACTTC,CASSFVGGNIQYF
NA,TRBD2,TRBJ2-2,TRBV4-1,TGCGCCAGCAGCCGACTAGCGGGAGGGGCCACCGGGGAGCTGTTTTTT,CASSRLAGGATGELFF
NA,NA,TRBJ2-6,TRBV11-2,TGTGCCAGCATCCCACTGGGGGGGCGGACTGGGGCCAACGTCCTGACTTTC,CASIPLGGRTGANVLTF
NA,TRBD2,TRBJ2-7,TRBV7-6,TGTGCCAGCAGCTTAAAGTTGGCTAGCGGCTACGAGCAGTACTTC,CASSLKLASGYEQYF
few,NA,TRBJ2-7,TRBV13,TGTGCCAGCAGACTCCTTGGGGGCTACGAGCAGTACTTC,CASRLLGGYEQYF
once,NA,TRBJ1-4,TRBV27,TGTGCCAGCAGTACTAACCTCCAGGGCCAAGCTAATGAAAAACTGTTTTTT,CASSTNLQGQANEKLFF
NA,TRBD2,TRBJ2-2,TRBV9,TGTGCCAGCAGCGTAGGACTAGCGAGTAGCGGGGAGCTGTTTTTT,CASSVGLASSGELFF
NA,TRBD1,TRBJ1-2,TRBV7-9,TGTGCCAGCAGCCAATCGACAGGGGAAATTGTCTATGGCTACACCTTC,CASSQSTGEIVYGYTF
NA,NA,TRBJ1-3,TRBV5-1,TGCGCCAGCAGCCAAACGGGGACGGAGTCTGGAAACACCATATATTTT,CASSQTGTESGNTIYF
NA,TRBD1,TRBJ1-4,TRBV6-5,TGTGCCAGCAGTTACATGACAGGGGTAAATGAAAAACTGTTTTTT,CASSYMTGVNEKLFF
NA,NA,TRBJ2-1,TRBV27,TGTGCCAGCAGTTTAGGGGGCGGGCCCTCCTACAATGAGCAGTTCTTC,CASSLGGGPSYNEQFF
NA,TRBD1,TRBJ1-1,TRBV7-9,TGTGCCAGCAGCCCAGCGGGACAGACGAACACTGAAGCTTTCTTT,CASSPAGQTNTEAFF
NA,NA,TRBJ1-1,TRBV28,TGTGCCAGCAGTTTCCAGTTGCAAGCTTTCTTT,CASSFQLQAFF
NA,NA,TRBJ2-7,TRBV21-1,TGTGCCAGCAGCAAAGCGCTTTGGCCTACCGGGACTTGGCACTACGAGCAGTACTTC,CASSKALWPTGTWHYEQYF
NA,NA,TRBJ1-3,TRBV18,TGTGCCAGCTCAACGACAGGTTCCTCTGGAAACACCATATATTTT,CASSTTGSSGNTIYF
NA,TRBD2,TRBJ2-2,TRBV5-3,TGTGCCAGAAGCCTCCGACTAGCTACGTGGCACGGGGAGCTGTTTTTT,CARSLRLATWHGELFF
medium-sized,NA,TRBJ2-7,TRBV12-5,TGTGCTAGTGATACCGGGACCAATATCTACGAGCAGTACTTC,CASDTGTNIYEQYF
NA,TRBD1,TRBJ2-7,TRBV5-5,TGTGCCAGCAGCTCCCCGGACAGGGGACTCTACGAGCAGTACTTC,CASSSPDRGLYEQYF
NA,NA,TRBJ2-7,TRBV6-5,TGTGCCAGCAGTCGTCAGGGGGGCCCGTACGAGCAGTACTTC,CASSRQGGPYEQYF
NA,NA,TRBJ1-5,TRBV19,TGTGCCAGTAGTTTCGCCCGGGACCAGCCCCAGCATTTT,CASSFARDQPQHF
NA,NA,TRBJ1-2,TRBV5-4,TGTGCCAGCAGCTTAGGGGGGGTGTTAAATGGCTACACCTTC,CASSLGGVLNGYTF
NA,NA,TRBJ2-2,TRBV11-3,TGTGCCAGCAGCTTGCAGGGTACCACCGGGGAGCTGTTTTTT,CASSLQGTTGELFF
NA,NA,TRBJ2-7,TRBV5-4,TGTGCCAGCAGCCCCGGGACAAACCCCTACGAGCAGTACTTC,CASSPGTNPYEQYF
NA,TRBD2,TRBJ2-7,TRBV7-9,TGTGCCAGCAGCTTGGGCGGGAGCAGGTACGAGCAGTACTTC,CASSLGGSRYEQYF
NA,TRBD2,TRBJ2-2,TRBV19,TGTGCCAGTAGCGGGACTAGCGGGAGGGAGCTGTTTTTT,CASSGTSGRELFF
NA,NA,TRBJ2-1,TRBV19,TGTGCCAGTAGCCAAGTCATCACACACAATGAGCAGTTCTTC,CASSQVITHNEQFF
NA,NA,TRBJ2-5,TRBV5-1,TGCGCCAGCAGCTTGGAGGGGGTCCAGTACTTC,CASSLEGVQYF
NA,NA,TRBJ2-3,TRBV28,TGTGCCAGCAGTTTTGTCGCGGGGACAGATACGCAGTATTTT,CASSFVAGTDTQYF
NA,TRBD1,TRBJ2-2,TRBV6-4,TGTGCCAGCAGTGACGGACAGGGGGCCGGGGAGCTGTTTTTT,CASSDGQGAGELFF
NA,NA,TRBJ1-1,TRBV19,TGTGCCAGTAGCCCCGGGACATTACGCGGGCTGAACACTGAAGCTTTCTTT,CASSPGTLRGLNTEAFF
NA,NA,TRBJ1-2,TRBV6-1,TGTGCCAGCAGTGAAAACATCGGGGGGGAATACTATGGCTACACCTTC,CASSENIGGEYYGYTF
NA,TRBD2,TRBJ2-7,TRBV27,TGTGCCAGCAGTTTCTGGGGGGGAAAGGCCTACGAGCAGTACTTC,CASSFWGGKAYEQYF
NA,NA,TRBJ1-2,TRBV7-2,TGTGCCAGCAGCTTAGACAGGGGCTACACCTTC,CASSLDRGYTF
NA,TRBD1,TRBJ2-7,TRBV10-3,TGTGCCATCAGTGAGGGGGAACCGGACAGGGGCCACGAGCAGTACTTC,CAISEGEPDRGHEQYF
NA,NA,TRBJ1-1,TRBV9,TGTGCCAGCAGCGTAGGGGGGACCCGGAACACTGAAGCTTTCTTT,CASSVGGTRNTEAFF
NA,TRBD1,TRBJ2-3,TRBV29-1,TGCAGCGCCGGACAGGGGGGAACAGATACGCAGTATTTT,CSAGQGGTDTQYF
NA,NA,TRBJ2-7,TRBV25-1,TGTGCCAGCCAGAGCCGGGACGAGGGGTACGAGCAGTACTTC,CASQSRDEGYEQYF
NA,NA,TRBJ1-3,TRBV5-6,TGTGCCAGCAGCTTCAACGGTGGGGGTGGAAACACCATATATTTT,CASSFNGGGGNTIYF
NA,NA,TRBJ2-3,TRBV7-2,TGTGCCAGCAGCTCGCGACGGAGCACAGATACGCAGTATTTT,CASSSRRSTDTQYF
NA,TRBD2,TRBJ2-5,TRBV27,TGTGCCAGCCGTTACGGACTAGCGGGTCAAGAGACCCAGTACTTC,CASRYGLAGQETQYF
once,NA,TRBJ2-1,TRBV7-5,TGTGCCAGCAGCTTAACCCTGAGCTCCTACAATGAGCAGTTCTTC,CASSLTLSSYNEQFF
NA,NA,TRBJ2-3,TRBV7-3,TGTGCCAGCAGCTTAGACGCGGGGAGCACAGATACGCAGTATTTT,CASSLDAGSTDTQYF
NA,TRBD1,TRBJ2-1,TRBV6-5,TGTGCCAGCAGTTACGCGAGACAGGGGTTTCGTGAGCAGTTCTTC,CASSYARQGFREQFF
NA,NA,TRBJ2-2,TRBV30,TGTGCCTGGGGGTCCCAGGCCGGGGAGCTGTTTTTT,CAWGSQAGELFF
few,TRBD2,TRBJ2-2,TRBV29-1,TGCAGCGTTGAAGATAATCAGGCTAGCGGGAGGTTCACCGGGGAGCTGTTTTTT,CSVEDNQASGRFTGELFF
few,TRBD2,TRBJ2-7,TRBV10-3,TGTGCCATCAGTGGGGGACTAGCGGACTCCTACGAGCAGTACTTC,CAISGGLADSYEQYF
NA,NA,TRBJ1-2,TRBV21-1,TGTGCCAGCAGCAATGGCAGGGGGACATGCCCCCTCTACACCTTC,CASSNGRGTCPLYTF